The next 23 T cell receptor beta chains were all read from a single sample in a study of T-cell memory formation after mild COVID-19. TCRdb recomputed calls from the 5' RACE reads with MiXCR, one row per CDR3 protein. The sample carries more than 250,000 distinct CDR3 sequences, roughly 17% recorded once. Material: PBMCs or a T cell subset sorted from them (not recorded which). Every receptor here comes from a man between 18 and 35 years old who had mild COVID-19 (a few samples of this study predate the infection). Cell type and time point are not known.

The chain has TRBV25-1 and TRBJ2-5; no reliable D call. The germline V gene has CDR1 MGHDK and CDR2 SYGVNS. The CDR3 is 11 amino acids. Trimming cost V 4 bases and J 8 bases, with 8 bases left between them. The CDR3 region is CASSVHGTQYF. The CDR3 DNA sequence: TGTGCCAGCAGTGTCCATGGAACCCAGTACTTC.

V usage is TRBV7-2 and J usage is TRBJ2-2; possible D gene TRBD1, 5 bases. The V gene's germline CDR1 is SGHTA and CDR2 FQGNSA. The CDR3 contains 13 residues. The ends were cut back, 6 bases at V and 4 bases at J, with 9 bases in the middle. The CDR3 DNA follows: TGTGCCAGCAGATTTACAGGCACCGGGGAGCTGTTTTTT. It specifies CASRFTGTGELFF.

This clonotype was seen more than once but under ten times. The V and J genes are TRBV6-2 or TRBV6-3 and TRBJ2-2; TRBD2 aligns across 7 bases. The V segment lost 5 bases and the J segment 2 bases; nucleotides outside the gene matches: 14. The CDR3 covers 18 residues. CDR1 is MNHEY and CDR2 is SVGEGT in the germline V gene. This CDR3 is CASSTGLAARLNTGELFF. CDR3 bases: TGTGCCAGCAGTACTGGGCTAGCGGCTAGACTAAACACCGGGGAGCTGTTTTTT.

V and J are TRBV5-1 and TRBJ2-1, with D maybe TRBD1 (5 bases). This CDR3 spans 14 amino acids. The V gene lost 0 bases and the J gene lost 3 bases, with 7 bases spanning the gap. Germline V gives CDR1 SGHRS, CDR2 YFSETQ. CDR3 in DNA: TGCGCCAGCAGCTTGGATACAGGCTACAATGAGCAGTTCTTC. Translation gives CASSLDTGYNEQFF.

This clonotype was seen more than once but under ten times. The chain joins TRBV12-3 or TRBV12-4 to TRBJ1-5; D gene uncertain. Trimming shortened V by 3 bases and J by 1 base, and 4 bases separated the two germline ends. CDR3 length equals 13 residues. The CDR3 DNA sequence: TGTGCCAGCAGTTTCGAGAGCAATCAGCCCCAGCATTTT. Its translation is CASSFESNQPQHF.

This clonotype was seen once. The chain links TRBV5-1 to TRBJ2-1; no firm D call. Germline CDR1 is SGHRS and CDR2 is YFSETQ. Trimming pared 1 base from V and 5 bases from J, leaving 10 bases between. The CDR3 is 14 amino acids. The CDR3 DNA sequence: TGCGCCAGCAGCTTGACTCACAGAGACAATGAGCAGTTCTTC. Translated, it gives CASSLTHRDNEQFF.

V is TRBV29-1 and J is TRBJ2-5; 8 positions agree with TRBD2. From germline, CDR1 is SQVTM and CDR2 ANQGSEA. The CDR3 has 11 amino acids. The CDR3 spells CSGGRGADQYF. In DNA form, the CDR3 reads TGCAGTGGGGGGCGGGGGGCCGACCAGTACTTC.

The CDR3 sequence is CASSSTFTSSGSGANVLTF. DNA of the CDR3: TGTGCCAGCAGCTCAACCTTTACTAGCTCCGGCTCTGGGGCCAACGTCCTGACTTTC. The rearrangement uses TRBV7-9 and TRBJ2-6; D is perhaps TRBD2 (6 bases). The V gene's germline CDR1 is SEHNR and CDR2 FQNEAQ (reference sequence). The length of the CDR3 is 19 residues. V was clipped by 4 bases and J by 0 bases, with 19 bases between them.

This chain connects TRBV11-2 to TRBJ2-7; D unclear. Trimming took 2 bases from V and 4 from J, leaving 24 bases between them. The CDR3 extends over 18 amino acids. Germline V gene data show CDR1 as SGHAT and CDR2 as FQNNGV. DNA of the CDR3: TGTGCCAGCAGCTTAACACCCCATTCTTCAAAATTCCAGTACGAGCAGTACGTC. Amino acid sequence: CASSLTPHSSKFQYEQYV.

This clonotype was counted only a few times. The chain combines TRBV6-5 with TRBJ1-1; D is undetermined. The length of the CDR3 is 14 residues. V dropped 0 bases and J dropped 1 base, with 6 bases sitting between them. Germline CDR1 MNHEY, CDR2 SVGAGI. DNA of the CDR3: TGTGCCAGCAGTTACTCGACACGGAACACTGAAGCTTTCTTT. Its protein product is CASSYSTRNTEAFF.

A few counts support this clonotype. The chain combines TRBV7-2 with TRBJ2-1; D perhaps matches TRBD2 (5 bases). Trimming took off 2 bases at V and 2 bases at J, with 13 bases between the two ends. The CDR3 consists of 16 residues. The germline V gene encodes CDR1 SGHTA and CDR2 FQGNSA. CDR3 bases: TGTGCCAGCAGCTTAAGCGGCGGTACGACCTACAATGAGCAGTTCTTC. Encoded protein: CASSLSGGTTYNEQFF.

V gene TRBV27 combines with J gene TRBJ2-3, with D perhaps matching TRBD1 or TRBD2 (5 bases each). Trimming removed 4 bases at V and 5 bases at J, with 16 bases between. Germline CDR1 is MNHEY and CDR2 is SMNVEV (reference sequence). The CDR3 loop spans 15 amino acids. CDR3 sequence reads: CASSSMGEGIDTQYF. The CDR3, as DNA: TGTGCCAGCAGTTCTATGGGGGAAGGGATAGATACGCAGTATTTT.

The chain links TRBV27 to TRBJ2-1; D is ambiguous. Germline V gene data show CDR1 as MNHEY and CDR2 as SMNVEV (reference sequence). V lost 5 bases and J lost 6, with 20 bases in between. The CDR3 loop spans 16 amino acids. The CDR3 region has the DNA TGTGCCAGCAGTCCCCGTAGGCTGTCCATTGGCAATGAGCAGTTCTTC. It is translated as CASSPRRLSIGNEQFF.

This clonotype showed up many times. The chain has TRBV4-2 and TRBJ2-5; D not resolved. Germline CDR1 is LGHNA and CDR2 is YNFKEQ. The CDR3 totals 14 residues. The V gene lost 1 base and the J gene lost 3 bases, with 9 bases spanning the gap. The CDR3 coding sequence is TGTGCCAGCAGCCAAGCCGTGGGCGAAGAGACCCAGTACTTC. It translates to CASSQAVGEETQYF.

The chain combines TRBV6-1 with TRBJ1-6; no reliable D call. Germline V gene sequence: CDR1 MNHNS, CDR2 SASEGT. V was shortened by 7 bases and J by 15 bases, with 19 bases between the two germline ends. This CDR3 has 13 amino acids. The CDR3 is CASTTDGRSFLHF. As DNA, the CDR3 is TGTGCCAGCACCACAGACGGCCGGTCCTTCCTCCACTTT.

This clonotype was seen only a few times. This rearrangement joins TRBV4-1 to TRBJ1-3, with a tentative D call TRBD1 (5 bases). The CDR3 is made up of 16 amino acids. Germline V gives CDR1 MGHRA, CDR2 YSYEKL. V was trimmed by 3 bases and J by 4 bases, leaving 16 bases between them. The CDR3 bases are TGCGCCAGCAGCCATCCCTTGTCGGGGGACGGAAACACCATATATTTT. Encoded protein: CASSHPLSGDGNTIYF.

This clonotype occurred a few times. An end of the junction differs from the germline gene, which may be a read error. This chain links TRBV20-1 with TRBJ2-1; D is perhaps TRBD1 (6 bases). The CDR3 sequence is 16 residues long. The germline V gene has CDR1 DFQATT and CDR2 SNEGSKA (reference sequence). The CDR3 here is CSARDPDRRNYNEQFF. CDR3 nucleotide sequence: TGCAGTGCTCGAGACCCAGACAGGAGGAACTACAATGAGCAGTTCTTC.

This chain joins TRBV7-2 and TRBJ1-3; no clear D gene. CDR3 length equals 14 residues. CDR1 and CDR2 from the germline V gene are SGHTA and FQGNSA. Trimming took off 1 base at V and 0 bases at J, with 4 bases between the two ends. CDR3 coding DNA: TGTGCCAGCAGCTTAGTGACCTCTGGAAACACCATATATTTT. Translation: CASSLVTSGNTIYF.

This clonotype was seen a handful of times. V usage is TRBV7-2 and J usage is TRBJ2-1; D may correspond to TRBD1 or TRBD2 (6 bases each). CDR1 is SGHTA, CDR2 FQGNSA, per germline. The CDR3 length is 13 residues. V was pared by 1 base and J by 15 bases, with 16 bases between. Here the CDR3 reads CASSLGGAGKVFF. The CDR3 region has the DNA TGTGCCAGCAGCTTAGGGGGGGCAGGGAAGGTGTTCTTC.

V gene TRBV7-2 combines with J gene TRBJ2-7, with a tentative D call TRBD2 (6 bases). Trimming cost V 2 bases and J 2 bases, with 16 bases left between them. The length of the CDR3 is 16 residues. CDR1 SGHTA and CDR2 FQGNSA come from the germline V gene. CDR3 bases: TGTGCCAGCAGCTTAACGAGAAGGGGACTCGCCTACGAGCAGTACGTC. Its translation is CASSLTRRGLAYEQYV.

This clonotype was seen a few times. This sequence joins TRBV6-2 or TRBV6-3 and TRBJ2-7, with 10 bases fitting TRBD1. Germline V gives CDR1 MNHEY, CDR2 SVGEGT. The length of the CDR3 is 13 residues. The V gene end was trimmed by 4 bases and the J gene end by 4 bases; junction bases not matched to a gene: 1. The CDR3 region is CASSWTGGYEQYF. CDR3 coding DNA: TGTGCCAGCAGTTGGACAGGGGGATACGAGCAGTACTTC.

This clonotype was picked up a small number of times. V and J are TRBV20-1 and TRBJ2-5; D uncertain. Germline CDR1 and CDR2: DFQATT and SNEGSKA (reference sequence). This CDR3 has 13 residues. Trimming pared 4 bases from V and 5 bases from J, leaving 14 bases between. CDR3 region: CSATNPTRETQYF. CDR3 bases: TGCAGTGCTACGAACCCGACGCGGGAGACCCAGTACTTC.

The chain has TRBV7-2 and TRBJ1-1, with TRBD1 matching 9 bases. Per germline, CDR1 SGHTA and CDR2 FQGNSA. The CDR3 consists of 13 residues. Trimming cost V 7 bases and J 6 bases; bases outside gene matches: 6. DNA for the CDR3: TGTGCCAGCATCGACTGGACAGGGGCTGAAGCTTTCTTT. Encoded protein: CASIDWTGAEAFF.